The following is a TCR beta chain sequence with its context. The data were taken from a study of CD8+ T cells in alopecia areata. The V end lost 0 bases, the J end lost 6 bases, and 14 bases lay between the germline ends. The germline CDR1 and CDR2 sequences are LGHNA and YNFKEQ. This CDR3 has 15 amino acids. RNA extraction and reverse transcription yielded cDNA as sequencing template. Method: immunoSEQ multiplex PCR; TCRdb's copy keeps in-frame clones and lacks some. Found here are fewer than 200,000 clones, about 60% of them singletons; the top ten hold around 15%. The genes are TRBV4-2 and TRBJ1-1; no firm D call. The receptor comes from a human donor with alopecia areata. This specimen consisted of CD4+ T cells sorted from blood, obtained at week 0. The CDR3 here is CASSQDATAPPEAFF. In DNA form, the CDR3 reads TGTGCCAGCAGCCAAGATGCTACGGCTCCTCCTGAAGCTTTCTTT.